These 18 T cell receptor beta chains originate from one sample sequenced in a study of CD8 T cells in Susac syndrome. A quantity of about 0.5 to 1 ug RNA underwent reverse transcription using random hexamers. Each CDR3 protein gets one entry after TCRdb re-called the immunoSEQ multiplex PCR reads with MiXCR. The table records about 190,000 distinct CDR3 sequences, roughly nine tenths of them present only once. The sequencing sample was made of CD4+ T cells from PBMCs. The receptors shown here come from a human donor with Susac syndrome.

J is TRBJ2-7 and V is TRBV20-1; D is ambiguous. The ends were cut back, 0 bases at V and 1 base at J, with 4 bases in the middle. There are 12 residues in the CDR3. Germline V lookup: CDR1 DFQATT, CDR2 SNEGSKA (reference sequence). The DNA for the CDR3 is TGCAGTGCTAGAGACGCGTCCTACGAGCAGTACTTC. This encodes CSARDASYEQYF.

The chain uses TRBV2 and TRBJ1-4; D is unresolved. Trimming took 1 base from V and 4 from J, leaving 10 bases between them. CDR1 is SNHLY and CDR2 is FYNNEI in the germline V gene. The CDR3 has 15 amino acids. The CDR3 DNA follows: TGTGCCAGCAGTGAAGAAAGTTTCCTTAATGAAAAACTGTTTTTT. This sequence encodes CASSEESFLNEKLFF.

This clonotype was picked up one time. CDR3: CASSLSRNNQPQHF. DNA of the CDR3: TGTGCCAGCAGTTTGAGTAGAAACAATCAGCCCCAGCATTTT. The genes are TRBV27 and TRBJ1-5; D is unclear. The V gene lost 3 bases and the J gene lost 3 bases, with 9 bases spanning the gap. CDR1 is MNHEY, CDR2 SMNVEV, per germline (reference sequence). The length of the CDR3 is 14 residues.

Regarding this clonotype: Because it lacks the conserved phenylalanine or tryptophan at the end, this CDR3 is likely a read error. This chain links TRBV5-1 with TRBJ1-1, with 7 bases matching TRBD1. The V and J ends lost 4 bases and 5 bases, in that order; junction bases with no gene match: 8. The CDR3 length is 14 residues. Germline CDR1 SGHRS, CDR2 YFSETQ. CDR3 DNA: TGCGCCAGCAGCGGAACAGGGGTCTGGACTGAAGCTTTCGTT. As protein: CASSGTGVWTEAFV.

In this sample, this clonotype turned up a few times. The chain uses TRBV20-1 and TRBJ1-6, with D perhaps TRBD1 (5 bases). The CDR3 runs to 14 residues. Germline assignment: CDR1 DFQATT and CDR2 SNEGSKA (reference sequence). V was trimmed by 1 base and J by 10 bases, leaving 14 bases between them. For the CDR3, the DNA is TGCAGTGCTAGAGTGGGGGGTCAACGGTCACCCCTCCACTTT. As protein: CSARVGGQRSPLHF.

The rearrangement joins TRBV20-1 to TRBJ1-4; D perhaps matches TRBD1 (5 bases). The CDR3 spans 13 residues. V lost 2 bases to trimming and J lost 4 bases, with 8 bases between them. Germline CDR1 DFQATT, CDR2 SNEGSKA (reference sequence). CDR3 amino acids: CSARPGNNEKLFF. CDR3 bases: TGCAGTGCTAGACCAGGGAATAATGAAAAACTGTTTTTT.

This chain uses TRBV6-5 with TRBJ2-2; maybe TRBD2 (6 bases). Per germline, CDR1 MNHEY and CDR2 SVGAGI. This CDR3 contains 14 residues. V dropped 9 bases and J dropped 5 bases, with 16 bases sitting between them. As DNA, the CDR3 is TGTGCCAGTACATCCGGGAGAGGTACCGGGGAGCTGTTTTTT. This translates into CASTSGRGTGELFF.

In this sample, this clonotype turned up a few times. This sequence joins TRBV18 and TRBJ1-5; D may be TRBD1 (5 bases). The germline V gene encodes CDR1 KGHSH and CDR2 LQKENI. V shed 6 bases and J shed 4 bases, with 10 bases lying between them. The CDR3 spans 13 residues. The CDR3 sequence: CASSPQGNQPQHF. CDR3 DNA: TGTGCCAGCTCGCCGCAGGGTAATCAGCCCCAGCATTTT.

This sequence joins TRBV4-1 and TRBJ2-4, with D unclear. The CDR3 loop spans 14 amino acids. The V end lost 3 bases, the J end lost 0 bases, and 6 bases lay between the germline ends. Germline CDR1 is MGHRA and CDR2 is YSYEKL. The chain's CDR3 is CASSQPLAKNIQYF. In DNA form, the CDR3 reads TGCGCCAGCAGCCAGCCCCTAGCCAAAAACATTCAGTACTTC.

The chain combines TRBV5-6 with TRBJ1-3; 7 nucleotides align to TRBD1. The CDR3 has 15 amino acids. The V and J ends lost 5 bases and 4 bases, in that order; junction bases with no gene match: 9. Germline V gives CDR1 SGHDT, CDR2 YYEEEE. The chain's CDR3 is CASSPPNRGGNTIYF. CDR3 nucleotides: TGTGCCAGCAGTCCACCTAACAGGGGCGGAAACACCATATATTTT. The variable domain in full, with the rest retrieved from reference TRBV5-6 and TRBJ1-3, is DAGVTQSPTHLIKTRGQQVTLRCSPKSGHDTVSWYQQALGQGPQFIFQYYEEEERQRGNFPDRFSGHQFPNYSSELNVNALLLGDSALYLCASSPPNRGGNTIYFGEGSWLTVV.

This sequence joins TRBV9 and TRBJ2-1; 10 bases agree with TRBD1. The CDR3 is made up of 16 amino acids. CDR1 and CDR2 from the germline V gene are SGDLS and YYNGEE. V shed 3 bases and J 1 base; nucleotides not matched to a gene: 4. The CDR3 here is CASSERTGGSYNEQFF. CDR3 nucleotides: TGTGCCAGCAGCGAAAGGACAGGGGGTTCCTACAATGAGCAGTTCTTC.

This chain connects TRBV20-1 to TRBJ2-7; D remains ambiguous. Trimming stripped 7 bases from V and 0 bases from J, with 7 bases between. Germline CDR1 reads DFQATT; CDR2 reads SNEGSKA (reference sequence). The CDR3 loop spans 11 amino acids. CDR3 DNA sequence: TGCAGTGTTGCGACCTCCTACGAGCAGTACTTC. Its protein product is CSVATSYEQYF.

The V and J genes are TRBV20-1 and TRBJ2-7, with 13 nucleotides matching TRBD2. Germline trimming cut 1 base from V and 4 bases from J; bases unmatched to any gene: 13. The CDR3 extends over 18 amino acids. The V gene's germline CDR1 is DFQATT and CDR2 SNEGSKA (reference sequence). CDR3 region: CSARVPATSGRLLYEQYF. CDR3 sequence (DNA): TGCAGTGCTAGAGTCCCCGCGACTAGCGGGAGGCTCTTATACGAGCAGTACTTC.

The genes are TRBV19 and TRBJ1-2; D is possibly TRBD1 (6 bases). Germline CDR1 LNHDA, CDR2 SQIVND (reference sequence). Trimming took 10 bases from V and 0 from J, leaving 12 bases between them. CDR3 length: 13 amino acids. The DNA of the CDR3 is TGTGCCACCTCCCGACAGGCTAACTATGGCTACACCTTC. It codes for CATSRQANYGYTF.

The chain recombines TRBV4-1 with TRBJ1-2; possibly TRBD1 for D (6 bases). The CDR3 sequence is 17 residues long. V lost 0 bases to trimming and J lost 8 bases, with 22 bases between them. Looked up from germline, CDR1 is MGHRA and CDR2 is YSYEKL. The CDR3 DNA is TGCGCCAGCAGCCAAGATAAGGGGAGGATTGGGACATGGGGCTACACCTTC. Translating it yields CASSQDKGRIGTWGYTF.

The CDR3 protein is CASSQDWTGGNTIYF. The CDR3 nucleotides are TGTGCCAGCAGCCAAGACTGGACCGGGGGAAACACCATATATTTT. The gene calls are TRBV3-1 and TRBJ1-3; no reliable D call. The CDR3 covers 15 residues. Trimming pared 0 bases from V and 4 bases from J, leaving 10 bases between. Germline lookup yields CDR1 LGHDT and CDR2 YNNKEL (reference sequence).

This clonotype was counted between two and nine times. This chain joins TRBV14 and TRBJ2-7, with D perhaps matching TRBD2 (6 bases). The CDR3 consists of 16 residues. Germline lookup yields CDR1 SGHDN and CDR2 FVKESK. V lost 1 base and J lost 0, with 13 bases in between. The CDR3 coding sequence is TGTGCCAGCAGCCAAGTAGGAGGGCTGAGCTCCTACGAGCAGTACTTC. Protein product: CASSQVGGLSSYEQYF. The entire variable domain, with the rest obtained from reference TRBV14 and TRBJ2-7, is as follows: EAGVTQFPSHSVIEKGQTVTLRCDPISGHDNLYWYRRVMGKEIKFLLHFVKESKQDESGMPNNRFLAERTGGTYSTLKVQPAELEDSGVYFCASSQVGGLSSYEQYFGPGTRLTVT.

This clonotype was seen just once. This chain joins TRBV7-9 and TRBJ2-3, with 11 bases lining up with TRBD2. V shed 5 bases, J shed 1 base, and the junction held 5 bases outside the gene matches. This CDR3 is 16 amino acids long. Germline V lookup: CDR1 SEHNR, CDR2 FQNEAQ (reference sequence). The CDR3 coding sequence is TGTGCCAGCAGCGCACTAGCGGGAGTTGGCACAGATACGCAGTATTTT. This translates into CASSALAGVGTDTQYF.